The 31 T cell receptor beta chains presented below share a single source sample, sequenced in a study of glioma-infiltrating T cells after dendritic cell vaccination. The repertoire was sequenced with immunoSEQ multiplex PCR; TCRdb's copy has only in-frame clones and lacks some. There are roughly 100,000 clones in the sample; about four fifths occur only once, and roughly 12% lies in the top ten. This specimen consisted of blood, obtained before dendritic cell vaccination. These receptors originate from a human donor with glioblastoma.

The CDR3 DNA reads as TGTGCCAGTAGTATGACAGCCCGGTCTGGCTACACCTTC. Translated, it gives CASSMTARSGYTF. This chain joins TRBV19 and TRBJ1-2; the D gene is possibly TRBD1 (5 bases). CDR1 and CDR2 from the germline V gene are LNHDA and SQIVND (reference sequence). CDR3 size: 13 residues. Trimming shortened V by 3 bases and J by 7 bases, and 12 bases separated the two germline ends.

V usage is TRBV7-9 and J usage is TRBJ2-7; 15 nucleotides align to TRBD2. V lost 4 bases to trimming and J lost 1 base; unmatched junction nucleotides: 2. The CDR3 runs to 16 residues. Germline lookup yields CDR1 SEHNR and CDR2 FQNEAQ (reference sequence). CDR3 DNA sequence: TGTGCCAGCAGCTGGACTAGCGGGGGGGATTCCTACGAGCAGTACTTC. Its translation is CASSWTSGGDSYEQYF.

The genes are TRBV10-3 and TRBJ2-6; 7 nucleotides align to TRBD1. V lost 4 bases and J lost 0; bases outside the gene matches: 12. Per germline, CDR1 ENHRY and CDR2 SYGVKD. This CDR3 has 19 amino acids. The chain's CDR3 is CAISGGSRGQNSGANVLTF. CDR3 nucleotide sequence: TGTGCCATCAGTGGAGGATCTCGGGGACAGAACTCTGGGGCCAACGTCCTGACTTTC.

In this sample, this clone turned up a few times. The chain uses TRBV6-5 and TRBJ1-6; a possible D gene is TRBD1 (5 bases). The V and J ends lost 8 bases and 7 bases respectively, with 12 bases between them. There are 13 residues in the CDR3. Germline V gene lookup returns CDR1 MNHEY and CDR2 SVGAGI. CDR3 in amino acids: CASSGGWNSPLHF. CDR3 bases: TGTGCCAGCTCGGGGGGTTGGAATTCACCCCTCCACTTT.

The rearrangement links TRBV11-2 to TRBJ2-2, with 8 bases matching TRBD1. This CDR3 comprises 18 residues. V trimming: 1 base; J trimming: 1 base; junction bases outside the gene matches: 8. CDR1 is SGHAT and CDR2 is FQNNGV in the germline V gene. The CDR3 DNA follows: TGTGCCAGCAGCTTAGGGAATTACAGGGGGAAGAACACCGGGGAGCTGTTTTTT. Translation gives CASSLGNYRGKNTGELFF.

V and J are TRBV4-3 and TRBJ1-2; tentative D call: TRBD1 (5 bases). This CDR3 spans 15 amino acids. The germline V gene has CDR1 LGHNA and CDR2 YSLEER. Trimming cost V 0 bases and J 3 bases, with 11 bases left between them. The CDR3 coding sequence is TGCGCCAGCAGCCAAGACAGGGAAGGAGACTATGGCTACACCTTC. It codes for CASSQDREGDYGYTF.

This clone was observed a handful of times. The chain uses TRBV2 and TRBJ2-7; a weak D match, TRBD1 (5 bases). This CDR3 region has 15 residues. Germline CDR1 reads SNHLY; CDR2 reads FYNNEI. V shed 5 bases and J shed 0 bases, with 14 bases lying between them. CDR3 coding DNA: TGTGCCAGCAGTCAAGACAGCCCGGTCTCCTACGAGCAGTACTTC. This codes for CASSQDSPVSYEQYF.

There are a few counts of this clone. The V and J genes are TRBV18 and TRBJ1-6; 7 nucleotides agree with TRBD1. The V gene end was trimmed by 6 bases and the J gene end by 5 bases; junction bases not matched to a gene: 10. This CDR3 is built from 16 residues. Germline loops: CDR1 KGHSH, CDR2 LQKENI. The CDR3 region has the DNA TGTGCCAGCTCTTCGACAGGGAAAAGGGATAATTCACCCCTCCACTTT. Encoded protein: CASSSTGKRDNSPLHF.

This clone was seen once. The chain employs TRBV4-1 and TRBJ2-7, with 10 nucleotides matching TRBD2. The CDR3 spans 15 residues. Germline trimming cut 6 bases from V and 0 bases from J; bases unmatched to any gene: 5. Germline V gene lookup returns CDR1 MGHRA and CDR2 YSYEKL. CDR3 bases: TGCGCCAGCAGAGAAATAGCGGGGGGCTCCTACGAGCAGTACTTC. This sequence encodes CASREIAGGSYEQYF.

The chain carries TRBV4-3 and TRBJ1-1, with D hard to call. CDR1 and CDR2 (germline): LGHNA, YSLEER. The CDR3 totals 14 residues. Trimming removed 0 bases from V and 5 bases from J, with 10 bases in between. The CDR3 reads CASSQETGYTEAFF. DNA of the CDR3: TGCGCCAGCAGCCAAGAAACGGGTTATACTGAAGCTTTCTTT.

In its sample, this clone was seen once. Here the CDR3 reads CAISDRGDTEAFF. CDR3 DNA: TGTGCCATCAGCGACAGGGGGGACACTGAAGCTTTCTTT. The rearrangement uses TRBV10-3 and TRBJ1-1; TRBD1 aligns across 9 bases. Germline loops: CDR1 ENHRY, CDR2 SYGVKD. This CDR3 contains 13 residues. J lost 3 bases, V lost 6 bases, and 2 bases had no gene match.

V is TRBV7-2 and J is TRBJ2-2, with D tentatively TRBD2 (5 bases). This CDR3 has 17 residues. Germline V gene data show CDR1 as SGHTA and CDR2 as FQGNSA. Deletions cut 1 base from V and 3 bases from J, with 15 bases between. In DNA, the CDR3 is TGTGCCAGCAGCTTAGACTCTAGCTTAGGCGACACCGGGGAGCTGTTTTTT. Its protein is CASSLDSSLGDTGELFF.

The V and J genes are TRBV6-5 and TRBJ1-5, with 7 bases fitting TRBD1. Per the germline V gene, CDR1 is MNHEY and CDR2 is SVGAGI. This CDR3 is 13 amino acids long. Losses at the gene ends were 6 bases for V and 3 bases for J; bases not matched to a gene: 2. CDR3 coding DNA: TGTGCCAGCAGGACAGGGCACAATCAGCCCCAGCATTTT. Its translation is CASRTGHNQPQHF.

This chain uses TRBV5-1 with TRBJ2-7; D possibly corresponds to TRBD1 (6 bases). Germline CDR1 reads SGHRS; CDR2 reads YFSETQ. The V gene lost 2 bases and the J gene lost 4 bases, with 7 bases spanning the gap. The CDR3 extends over 12 amino acids. The CDR3 sequence: CASSLQGYEQYF. The CDR3 nucleotides are TGCGCCAGCAGCTTACAGGGATACGAGCAGTACTTC.

The V call is TRBV30, the J call TRBJ2-1; possibly TRBD1 for D (5 bases). Germline-derived CDR1 and CDR2 are GTSNPN and SVGIG (reference sequence). The V end lost 0 bases, the J end lost 7 bases, and 10 bases lay between the germline ends. The CDR3 spans 13 residues. The CDR3 protein is CAWSVPGMNEQFF. DNA for the CDR3: TGTGCCTGGAGTGTACCAGGGATGAATGAGCAGTTCTTC.

V and J are TRBV5-4 and TRBJ2-1; TRBD2 matches 9 bases. V shed 0 bases and J 6 bases; nucleotides not matched to a gene: 4. This CDR3 comprises 15 residues. Germline CDR1 reads SGHNT; CDR2 reads YYREEE (reference sequence). In DNA, the CDR3 is TGTGCCAGCAGCTTGGGCGGGGGGGAACTCAATGAGCAGTTCTTC. Its protein product is CASSLGGGELNEQFF.

The rearrangement links TRBV27 to TRBJ2-7; TRBD1 agrees at 9 bases. V was clipped by 2 bases and J by 5 bases; unmatched bases: 4. The CDR3 extends over 14 amino acids. Germline V CDR1 and CDR2: MNHEY, SMNVEV (reference sequence). CDR3 in DNA: TGTGCCAGCAGTTTAAGGGACAGGGTCAACGAGCAGTACTTC. Encoded protein: CASSLRDRVNEQYF.

J is TRBJ2-5 and V is TRBV15, with D possibly being TRBD1 (6 bases). Trimming took off 0 bases at V and 1 base at J, with 15 bases between the two ends. The CDR3 spans 17 residues. Looked up from germline, CDR1 is LNHNV and CDR2 is YYDKDF (reference sequence). In nucleotides, the CDR3 is TGTGCCACCAGCAGAGACCCGAGACAGGAACCCCAAGAGACCCAGTACTTC. Protein sequence: CATSRDPRQEPQETQYF.

The chain couples TRBV7-6 to TRBJ2-7, with D possibly matching TRBD1 (6 bases). The CDR3 extends over 15 amino acids. The germline gives CDR1 SGHVS, CDR2 FNYEAQ. V gave up 5 bases and J gave up 6 bases, with 20 bases separating them. The CDR3 spells CASSPGSPGVGEQYF. In DNA form, the CDR3 reads TGTGCCAGCAGCCCAGGTTCCCCAGGGGTAGGCGAGCAGTACTTC.

This clone has more than one count but fewer than ten. This chain connects TRBV21-1 to TRBJ2-7; the D call in the table, TRBD1, was not verified against the DNA. TRBV21-1 is listed as a pseudogene. The CDR3 extends over 13 amino acids. CDR3 nucleotides: TGTGCCAGCAGCGACGGCAGGGTACGGGAGCAGTACTTC. Encoded protein: CASSDGRVREQYF.

The chain joins TRBV7-9 to TRBJ2-7; weak D call: TRBD2 (6 bases). The germline V gene has CDR1 SEHNR and CDR2 FQNEAQ (reference sequence). The CDR3 is 14 residues long. V was shortened by 6 bases and J by 3 bases, with 15 bases between the two germline ends. CDR3 loop: CASSIPGADYEQYF. The DNA for the CDR3 is TGTGCCAGCAGTATCCCGGGAGCCGACTACGAGCAGTACTTC.

The DNA for the CDR3 is TGTGCCAGCAGCTTCGCGCGGCGTCAGAGGGCGAACACCGGGGAGCTGTTTTTT. Translated: CASSFARRQRANTGELFF. The chain recombines TRBV7-6 with TRBJ2-2; D possibly corresponds to TRBD2 (5 bases). Looked up from germline, CDR1 is SGHVS and CDR2 is FNYEAQ. This CDR3 has 18 amino acids. Trimming removed 3 bases from V and 0 bases from J, with 17 bases in between.

This chain uses TRBV5-5 with TRBJ2-2, with D possibly being TRBD2 (5 bases). There are 16 residues in the CDR3. V was clipped by 4 bases and J by 7 bases, with 20 bases between them. In germline, CDR1 is SGHKS, CDR2 YYEKEE (reference sequence). The CDR3 nucleotides are TGTGCCAGCAGCCACGGTGGAGTCGGGAACGGCGGGGAGCTGTTTTTT. As protein: CASSHGGVGNGGELFF.

The chain uses TRBV19 and TRBJ2-5; 8 bases map to TRBD2. CDR3 length equals 15 residues. Germline values: CDR1 LNHDA, CDR2 SQIVND (reference sequence). The V segment lost 3 bases and the J segment 1 base; nucleotides outside the gene matches: 4. The CDR3 region has the DNA TGTGCCAGTAGTATTCCGACTAGCGCCCAAGAGACCCAGTACTTC. Its protein is CASSIPTSAQETQYF.

V is TRBV7-2 and J is TRBJ1-2, with 7 bases identical to TRBD1. Germline CDR1 SGHTA, CDR2 FQGNSA. The CDR3 contains 17 residues. V lost 4 bases and J lost 0; bases outside the gene matches: 11. The CDR3 protein is CASSSPGQQLSNYGYTF. DNA for the CDR3: TGTGCCAGCAGCTCACCGGGACAGCAGCTTTCTAACTATGGCTACACCTTC.

The chain uses TRBV27 and TRBJ1-1; tentative D call: TRBD1 (5 bases). CDR1 is MNHEY and CDR2 is SMNVEV in the germline V gene (reference sequence). With 7 bases removed from V and 1 base from J, the gap between germline ends came to 16 bases. This CDR3 has 15 amino acids. CDR3 residues: CASTLGQGRNTEAFF. CDR3 in DNA: TGTGCCAGCACCCTGGGGCAGGGCCGGAACACTGAAGCTTTCTTT.

The rearrangement joins TRBV5-7 to TRBJ1-5; 8 positions match TRBD1. TRBV5-7 is marked as an open reading frame, function uncertain. Unmatched junction bases numbered 7, after V lost 0 bases and J lost 2 bases. The CDR3 contains 17 residues. The CDR3 DNA reads as TGTGCCAGCAGCTTGGATCCCCAGGGGGCTGGCAATCAGCCCCAGCATTTT. Translating gives CASSLDPQGAGNQPQHF.

This clone occurred once. The chain combines TRBV7-3 with TRBJ2-5; the D is unclear. CDR1 is SGHTA and CDR2 is FQGTGA in the germline V gene. The CDR3 length is 14 residues. V was trimmed by 0 bases and J by 3 bases, leaving 8 bases between them. The CDR3 sequence: CASSLTRNEETQYF. The CDR3 DNA reads TGTGCCAGCAGCTTAACCCGTAATGAAGAGACCCAGTACTTC.

This clone was picked up one time. V is TRBV5-1 and J is TRBJ1-2; weak D call: TRBD1 (6 bases). Trimming removed 3 bases at V and 3 bases at J, with 9 bases between. Germline V gives CDR1 SGHRS, CDR2 YFSETQ. The CDR3 extends over 13 amino acids. The CDR3 sequence is CASSSAGDYGYTF. Written as DNA, the CDR3 is TGCGCCAGCAGCTCTGCAGGGGACTATGGCTACACCTTC.

This rearrangement joins TRBV7-6 to TRBJ1-4; D is possibly TRBD1 (5 bases). V was shortened by 4 bases and J by 6 bases, with 9 bases between the two germline ends. CDR1 and CDR2 (germline): SGHVS, FNYEAQ. This CDR3 has 13 residues. The CDR3 DNA reads as TGTGCCAGCAGCTCCAGGGTGGATGAAAAACTGTTTTTT. It specifies CASSSRVDEKLFF.

This clone was counted a single time. V is TRBV2 and J is TRBJ1-1; TRBD1 matches at 8 bases. CDR3 length: 13 amino acids. Germline V gene sequence: CDR1 SNHLY, CDR2 FYNNEI. V was clipped by 3 bases and J by 6 bases; unmatched bases: 3. CDR3 DNA: TGTGCCAGCAGTGACCAACAGGGGGCTGAAGCTTTCTTT. Translated, it gives CASSDQQGAEAFF.